Below, 30 T cell receptor beta chains from the same sample are listed, as sequenced in a study of cytomegalovirus exposure and HLA in healthy donors. Clones were sequenced by immunoSEQ multiplex PCR, and TCRdb holds only the in-frame ones, with some missing. The top ten clones hold roughly 4.4% of a sample with some 110,000 clones, about 88% of them seen once. Input material: PBMCs. These receptors all come from a man in his late teens or twenties in good health and CMV-seropositive.

The chain uses TRBV27 and TRBJ1-6, with no clear D. V lost 4 bases to trimming and J lost 9 bases, with 13 bases between them. Germline V gives CDR1 MNHEY, CDR2 SMNVEV (reference sequence). The CDR3 loop spans 14 amino acids. CDR3 DNA sequence: TGTGCCAGCAGTTCCACATGGGGAGCTTCACCCCTCCACTTT. Translated: CASSSTWGASPLHF.

V gene TRBV7-9 combines with J gene TRBJ1-2; possibly TRBD1 for D (6 bases). This CDR3 is built from 15 residues. Deletions cut 2 bases from V and 4 bases from J, with 14 bases between. In germline, CDR1 is SEHNR, CDR2 FQNEAQ (reference sequence). CDR3 nucleotide sequence: TGTGCCAGCAGCTTAAACAGGGCCGAATCCTATGGCTACACCTTC. Its translation: CASSLNRAESYGYTF.

V usage is TRBV6-4 and J usage is TRBJ2-3, with D uncertain. CDR1 MRHNA and CDR2 SNTAGT come from the germline V gene. There are 13 residues in the CDR3. The V gene lost 4 bases and the J gene lost 4 bases, with 9 bases spanning the gap. DNA of the CDR3: TGTGCCAGCAGTGCCCTAAGCGCAGATACGCAGTATTTT. This gives the protein CASSALSADTQYF.

The chain uses TRBV18 and TRBJ1-6; D is undetermined. Germline V CDR1 and CDR2: KGHSH, LQKENI. There are 13 residues in the CDR3. The V end was cut by 6 bases, the J end by 9 bases, with 12 bases between. CDR3 nucleotide sequence: TGTGCCAGCTCGGAAACCGGGAGTTCACCCCTCCACTTT. It yields the protein CASSETGSSPLHF.

The gene calls are TRBV7-8 and TRBJ1-5, with D hard to call. Germline loops: CDR1 SGHVS, CDR2 FQNEAQ. This CDR3 has 17 amino acids. With 5 bases removed from V and 0 bases from J, the gap between germline ends came to 17 bases. The CDR3 reads CASSGGVGEYSNQPQHF. CDR3 nucleotide sequence: TGTGCCAGCAGCGGAGGAGTAGGAGAATATAGCAATCAGCCCCAGCATTTT.

The CDR3, as DNA: TGTGCCAGCAGCTTGGGTCCCGGGACAGCTATATACGAGCAGTACTTC. Protein: CASSLGPGTAIYEQYF. The chain combines TRBV5-4 with TRBJ2-7; TRBD1 matches at 7 bases. Germline CDR1 SGHNT, CDR2 YYREEE (reference sequence). The CDR3 is 16 amino acids. V gave up 0 bases and J gave up 4 bases; unmatched junction bases: 10.

V gene TRBV28 combines with J gene TRBJ1-3; no firm D call. In germline, CDR1 is MDHEN, CDR2 SYDVKM. This CDR3 region has 15 residues. V lost 4 bases to trimming and J lost 0 bases, with 10 bases between them. In DNA form, the CDR3 reads TGTGCCAGCAGTTCCCCCCCGAGCTCTGGAAACACCATATATTTT. This codes for CASSSPPSSGNTIYF.

The rearrangement uses TRBV5-4 and TRBJ2-1, with a weak D call TRBD2 (6 bases). The CDR3 sequence is 14 residues long. Germline-derived CDR1 and CDR2 are SGHNT and YYREEE (reference sequence). V was shortened by 2 bases and J by 8 bases, with 14 bases between the two germline ends. The CDR3 is CASSLDGTFDEQFF. DNA of the CDR3: TGTGCCAGCAGCTTAGACGGGACTTTCGATGAGCAGTTCTTC.

This clone was observed a single time. The chain recombines TRBV5-1 with TRBJ2-7; 9 nucleotides align to TRBD1. V was clipped by 2 bases and J by 6 bases; unmatched bases: 9. The germline V gene encodes CDR1 SGHRS and CDR2 YFSETQ. The CDR3 has 15 residues. The CDR3 reads CASSFRDRVSSEQYF. The CDR3 region has the DNA TGCGCCAGCAGCTTCCGGGACAGGGTATCAAGCGAGCAGTACTTC. Full variable domain (outside the CDR3, taken from reference TRBV5-1 and TRBJ2-7): KAGVTQTPRYLIKTRGQQVTLSCSPISGHRSVSWYQQTPGQGLQFLFEYFSETQRNKGNFPGRFSGRQFSNSRSEMNVSTLELGDSALYLCASSFRDRVSSEQYFGPGTRLTVT.

The chain employs TRBV6-1 and TRBJ1-5; no definite D call. Trimming took 8 bases from V and 3 from J, leaving 14 bases between them. Germline values: CDR1 MNHNS, CDR2 SASEGT. There are 14 residues in the CDR3. CDR3 sequence reads: CASEGGAFNQPQHF. CDR3 in DNA: TGTGCCAGCGAAGGTGGAGCATTCAATCAGCCCCAGCATTTT.

The genes are TRBV7-9 and TRBJ1-1; 7 bases fit TRBD1. Looked up from germline, CDR1 is SEHNR and CDR2 is FQNEAQ (reference sequence). The CDR3 contains 14 residues. With V trimmed by 5 bases and J by 7 bases, 10 bases remained unmatched. In DNA, the CDR3 is TGTGCCAGCAGCATAGACAGGGAAGGGGGTGAAGCTTTCTTT. Amino acid sequence: CASSIDREGGEAFF.

V gene TRBV6-1 combines with J gene TRBJ2-1; D is perhaps TRBD2 (6 bases). V was trimmed by 0 bases and J by 6 bases, leaving 12 bases between them. Per germline, CDR1 MNHNS and CDR2 SASEGT. This CDR3 contains 15 residues. The DNA for the CDR3 is TGTGCCAGCAGTGAAGCGGGAGGTAACCCCAATGAGCAGTTCTTC. This sequence encodes CASSEAGGNPNEQFF.

The chain joins TRBV7-2 to TRBJ1-2, with TRBD1 identical over 10 bases. Germline V gene lookup returns CDR1 SGHTA and CDR2 FQGNSA. V shed 8 bases and J 3 bases; nucleotides not matched to a gene: 6. The CDR3 runs to 14 residues. This chain's CDR3 is CASGWDRGYYGYTF. CDR3 in DNA: TGTGCCAGCGGATGGGACAGGGGATACTATGGCTACACCTTC.

This clone was observed a few times. CDR3 sequence: CASSQNRQTNSPLHF. CDR3 coding DNA: TGTGCCAGCAGCCAAAACAGACAGACTAATTCACCCCTCCACTTT. V gene TRBV14 combines with J gene TRBJ1-6; perhaps TRBD1 as D (5 bases). V lost 2 bases to trimming and J lost 6 bases, with 11 bases between them. The CDR3 is 15 amino acids. Germline V lookup: CDR1 SGHDN, CDR2 FVKESK.

This chain uses TRBV28 with TRBJ1-5; a possible D gene is TRBD1 (6 bases). V was trimmed by 5 bases and J by 9 bases, leaving 14 bases between them. CDR3 size: 13 residues. Germline values: CDR1 MDHEN, CDR2 SYDVKM. CDR3 protein: CASSLQGARPQHF. Here the CDR3 DNA reads TGTGCCAGCAGTCTACAGGGTGCCCGGCCCCAGCATTTT.

The rearrangement links TRBV7-9 to TRBJ2-2, with D unclear. This CDR3 region has 15 residues. In germline, CDR1 is SEHNR, CDR2 FQNEAQ (reference sequence). The germline V and J ends were trimmed by 3 bases and 2 bases, with 10 bases remaining between them. The CDR3 DNA is TGTGCCAGCAGCTTGTTTGCCACAAACACCGGGGAGCTGTTTTTT. This codes for CASSLFATNTGELFF.

The chain uses TRBV6-6 and TRBJ1-2; D might be TRBD1 (5 bases). V shed 2 bases and J shed 8 bases, with 18 bases lying between them. The CDR3 runs to 15 residues. Germline V gene lookup returns CDR1 MNHNY and CDR2 SVGAGI (reference sequence). CDR3 nucleotides: TGTGCCAGCAGTTACGCGCAGGGTATATCAGAGGGCTACACCTTC. It yields the protein CASSYAQGISEGYTF.

The DNA of the CDR3 is TGTGCCATGGGGGGAAACTCCGAGACCCAGTACTTC. Protein: CAMGGNSETQYF. This sequence joins TRBV2 and TRBJ2-5; TRBD2 is a possible D gene (6 bases). The ends were cut back, 10 bases at V and 5 bases at J, with 14 bases in the middle. The V gene's germline CDR1 is SNHLY and CDR2 FYNNEI. This CDR3 is built from 12 residues.

J is TRBJ2-3 and V is TRBV5-6, with 11 bases lining up with TRBD2. CDR3 length: 17 amino acids. V trimming: 0 bases; J trimming: 1 base; junction bases outside the gene matches: 4. Per germline, CDR1 SGHDT and CDR2 YYEEEE. CDR3 nucleotide sequence: TGTGCCAGCAGCTTGGGATTTAGCGGGGGGGGCACAGATACGCAGTATTTT. Its translation: CASSLGFSGGGTDTQYF.

This sequence joins TRBV29-1 and TRBJ2-5; a possible D gene is TRBD2 (6 bases). The germline CDR1 and CDR2 sequences are SQVTM and ANQGSEA. CDR3 length: 11 residues. V lost 6 bases to trimming and J lost 5 bases, with 10 bases between them. CDR3 sequence (DNA): TGCAGCGTCGGGGGTGGGGAGACCCAGTACTTC. Amino acid sequence: CSVGGGETQYF.

V is TRBV28 and J is TRBJ2-7, with 8 bases matching TRBD1. Germline lookup yields CDR1 MDHEN and CDR2 SYDVKM. The CDR3 is made up of 12 amino acids. Trimming cost V 6 bases and J 4 bases; bases outside gene matches: 2. CDR3 sequence reads: CASRTGVYEQYF. CDR3 nucleotides: TGTGCCAGCAGGACAGGGGTATACGAGCAGTACTTC.

The J gene is TRBJ2-2, the V gene TRBV7-8, with D perhaps matching TRBD1 (5 bases). The CDR3 sequence is 12 residues long. Germline V lookup: CDR1 SGHVS, CDR2 FQNEAQ. The V gene lost 2 bases and the J gene lost 10 bases, with 8 bases spanning the gap. The CDR3 sequence is CASSLQGSELFF. The CDR3 DNA is TGTGCCAGCAGCTTACAGGGATCGGAGCTGTTTTTT.

The chain is built from TRBV5-4 and TRBJ2-3, with a weak D call TRBD2 (6 bases). The CDR3 covers 17 residues. Trimming removed 4 bases at V and 1 base at J, with 19 bases between. CDR1 SGHNT and CDR2 YYREEE come from the germline V gene (reference sequence). For the CDR3, the DNA is TGTGCCAGCAGCACCGCCGGGACTCCGAAGGGCACAGATACGCAGTATTTT. Its translation is CASSTAGTPKGTDTQYF.

The chain joins TRBV28 to TRBJ1-5; D possibly corresponds to TRBD1 (5 bases). Germline V CDR1 and CDR2: MDHEN, SYDVKM. The CDR3 length is 15 residues. V lost 3 bases to trimming and J lost 2 bases, with 11 bases between them. The CDR3 region has the DNA TGTGCCAGCAGTTTGGAGGGGTCGGGCAATCAGCCCCAGCATTTT. It translates to CASSLEGSGNQPQHF.

This chain links TRBV27 with TRBJ2-2; perhaps TRBD2 as D (6 bases). CDR1 is MNHEY and CDR2 is SMNVEV in the germline V gene (reference sequence). V dropped 3 bases and J dropped 4 bases, with 12 bases sitting between them. This CDR3 has 15 residues. For the CDR3, the DNA is TGTGCCAGCAGTTTTATCGGGGGAGGCACCGGGGAGCTGTTTTTT. Its protein product is CASSFIGGGTGELFF.

This clone has just one count. The rearrangement uses TRBV18 and TRBJ1-1, with TRBD1 matching over 8 bases. V lost 4 bases, J lost 5 bases, and 9 bases stayed unmatched. Germline V gene data show CDR1 as KGHSH and CDR2 as LQKENI. The CDR3 covers 15 residues. CDR3 in amino acids: CASSLDRVGGTEAFF. In DNA, the CDR3 is TGTGCCAGCTCACTGGACAGGGTTGGAGGGACTGAAGCTTTCTTT.

This chain uses TRBV6-4 with TRBJ2-3; 8 nucleotides match TRBD2. Germline CDR1 and CDR2: MRHNA and SNTAGT. The junction had 4 bases not matched to a gene; V was cut back by 6 bases and J by 2 bases. This CDR3 comprises 14 residues. The DNA of the CDR3 is TGTGCCAGCAGCGCGCGGGGGGACACAGATACGCAGTATTTT. It encodes CASSARGDTDTQYF.

The chain uses TRBV5-6 and TRBJ2-1; 8 bases are shared with TRBD2. Trimming cost V 0 bases and J 3 bases; bases outside gene matches: 5. Germline CDR1 is SGHDT and CDR2 is YYEEEE. The CDR3 has 16 residues. CDR3 sequence (DNA): TGTGCCAGCAGCTTGGTAATAGCGGGGATCTACAATGAGCAGTTCTTC. Translated, it gives CASSLVIAGIYNEQFF.

The J gene is TRBJ2-4, the V gene TRBV10-3, with D maybe TRBD1 (6 bases). Germline V gene data show CDR1 as ENHRY and CDR2 as SYGVKD. V gave up 2 bases and J gave up 8 bases, with 10 bases separating them. This CDR3 spans 13 amino acids. The CDR3 sequence is CAISETGQYIQYF. CDR3 sequence (DNA): TGTGCCATCAGTGAGACAGGGCAATACATTCAGTACTTC.

The V and J genes are TRBV6-5 and TRBJ2-2; 7 bases fit TRBD1. Germline-derived CDR1 and CDR2 are MNHEY and SVGAGI. V shed 1 base, J shed 6 bases, and the junction held 5 bases outside the gene matches. This CDR3 contains 15 residues. CDR3 sequence (DNA): TGTGCCAGCAGTTACTATGACAGGGTATCCGGGGAGCTGTTTTTT. Protein: CASSYYDRVSGELFF.